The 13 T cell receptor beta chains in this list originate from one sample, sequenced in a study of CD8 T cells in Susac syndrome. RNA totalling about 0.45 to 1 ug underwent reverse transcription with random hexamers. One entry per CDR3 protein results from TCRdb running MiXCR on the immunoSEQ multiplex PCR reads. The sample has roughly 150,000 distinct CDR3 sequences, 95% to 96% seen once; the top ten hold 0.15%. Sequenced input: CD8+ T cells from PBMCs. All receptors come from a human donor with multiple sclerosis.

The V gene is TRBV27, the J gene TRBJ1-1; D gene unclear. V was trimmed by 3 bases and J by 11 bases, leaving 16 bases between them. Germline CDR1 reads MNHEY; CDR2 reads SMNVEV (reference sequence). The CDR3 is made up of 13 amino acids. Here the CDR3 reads CASSFSLGNGAFF. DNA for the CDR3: TGTGCCAGCAGTTTTTCCCTCGGCAACGGGGCTTTCTTT.

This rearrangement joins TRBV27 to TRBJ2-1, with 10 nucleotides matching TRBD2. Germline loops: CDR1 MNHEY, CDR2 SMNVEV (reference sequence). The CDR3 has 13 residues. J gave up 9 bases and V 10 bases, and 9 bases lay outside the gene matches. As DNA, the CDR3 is TGTGCCATCAGGAGCGGGGGGGCCACTGAGCAGTTCTTC. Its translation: CAIRSGGATEQFF.

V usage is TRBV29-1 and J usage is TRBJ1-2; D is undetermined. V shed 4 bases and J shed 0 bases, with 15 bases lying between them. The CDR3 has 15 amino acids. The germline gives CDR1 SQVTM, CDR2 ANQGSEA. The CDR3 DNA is TGCAGCGTTGCTTCACGGGCGGGAGCTAACTATGGCTACACCTTC. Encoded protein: CSVASRAGANYGYTF.

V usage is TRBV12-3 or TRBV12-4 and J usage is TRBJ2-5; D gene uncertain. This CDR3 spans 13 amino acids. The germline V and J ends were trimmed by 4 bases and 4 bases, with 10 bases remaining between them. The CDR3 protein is CASSYLGLETQYF. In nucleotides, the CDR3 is TGTGCCAGCAGTTATCTCGGTCTAGAGACCCAGTACTTC.

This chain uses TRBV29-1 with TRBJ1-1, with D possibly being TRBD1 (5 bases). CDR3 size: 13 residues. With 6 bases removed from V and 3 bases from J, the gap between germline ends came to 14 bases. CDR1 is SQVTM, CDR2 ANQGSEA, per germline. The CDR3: CSVGGGDYTEAFF. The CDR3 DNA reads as TGCAGCGTCGGGGGAGGGGACTACACTGAAGCTTTCTTT.

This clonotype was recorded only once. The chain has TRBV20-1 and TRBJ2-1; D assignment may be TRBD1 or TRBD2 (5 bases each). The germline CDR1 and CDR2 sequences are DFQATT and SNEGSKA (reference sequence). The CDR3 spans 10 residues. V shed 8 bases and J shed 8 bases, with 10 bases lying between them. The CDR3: CSPGTHEQFF. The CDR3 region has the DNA TGCAGTCCAGGGACCCATGAGCAGTTCTTC.

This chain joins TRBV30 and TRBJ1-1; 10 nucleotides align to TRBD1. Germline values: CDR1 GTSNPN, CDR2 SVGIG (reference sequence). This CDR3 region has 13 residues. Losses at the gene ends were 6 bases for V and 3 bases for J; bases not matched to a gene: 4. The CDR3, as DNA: TGTGCCTGTGACGGGACAGGGGACACTGAAGCTTTCTTT. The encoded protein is CACDGTGDTEAFF.

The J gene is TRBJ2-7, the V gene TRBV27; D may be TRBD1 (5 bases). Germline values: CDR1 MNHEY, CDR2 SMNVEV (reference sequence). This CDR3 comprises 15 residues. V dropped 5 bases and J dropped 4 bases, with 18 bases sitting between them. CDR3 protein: CASSLSDIHRYEQYF. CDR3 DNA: TGTGCCAGCAGTCTCTCGGACATCCACCGGTACGAGCAGTACTTC.

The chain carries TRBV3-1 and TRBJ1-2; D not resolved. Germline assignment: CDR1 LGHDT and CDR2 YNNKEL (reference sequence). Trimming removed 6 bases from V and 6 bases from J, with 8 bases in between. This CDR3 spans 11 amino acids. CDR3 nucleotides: TGTGCCAGCAGGGCGCAGGATGGCTACACCTTC. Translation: CASRAQDGYTF. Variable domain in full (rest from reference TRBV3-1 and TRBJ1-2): DTAVSQTPKYLVTQMGNDKSIKCEQNLGHDTMYWYKQDSKKFLKIMFSYNNKELIINETVPNRFSPKSPDKAHLNLHINSLELGDSAVYFCASRAQDGYTFGSGTRLTVV.

The CDR3 nucleotides read TGTGCCCGGGACGCCCTCAATGAGCAGTTCTTC. Encoded protein: CARDALNEQFF. The chain links TRBV30 to TRBJ2-1; either TRBD1 or TRBD2 may fit D (5 bases each). Between the trimmed V and J ends, which lost 8 bases and 6 bases, there was a span of 11 bases. The CDR3 contains 11 residues. Germline-derived CDR1 and CDR2 are GTSNPN and SVGIG (reference sequence).

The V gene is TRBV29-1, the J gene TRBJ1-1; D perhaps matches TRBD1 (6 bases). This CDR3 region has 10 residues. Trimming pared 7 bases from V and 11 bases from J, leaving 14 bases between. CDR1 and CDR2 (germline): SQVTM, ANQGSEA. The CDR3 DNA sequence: TGCAGCGATGGCGGGGGCGACGCTTTCTTT. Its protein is CSDGGGDAFF.

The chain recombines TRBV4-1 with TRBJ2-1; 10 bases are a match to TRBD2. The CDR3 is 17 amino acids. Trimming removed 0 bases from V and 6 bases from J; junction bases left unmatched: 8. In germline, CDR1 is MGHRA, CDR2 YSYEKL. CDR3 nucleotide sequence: TGCGCCAGCAGCCAAGAGGTCAGCGGGGGGGCCCCCAATGAGCAGTTCTTC. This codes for CASSQEVSGGAPNEQFF.

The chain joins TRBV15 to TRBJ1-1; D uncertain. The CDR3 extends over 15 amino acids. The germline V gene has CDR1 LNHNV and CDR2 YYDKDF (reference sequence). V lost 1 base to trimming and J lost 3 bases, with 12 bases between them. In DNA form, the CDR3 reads TGTGCCACCAGCAGAGCGGGATTTCTGGACACTGAAGCTTTCTTT. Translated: CATSRAGFLDTEAFF.